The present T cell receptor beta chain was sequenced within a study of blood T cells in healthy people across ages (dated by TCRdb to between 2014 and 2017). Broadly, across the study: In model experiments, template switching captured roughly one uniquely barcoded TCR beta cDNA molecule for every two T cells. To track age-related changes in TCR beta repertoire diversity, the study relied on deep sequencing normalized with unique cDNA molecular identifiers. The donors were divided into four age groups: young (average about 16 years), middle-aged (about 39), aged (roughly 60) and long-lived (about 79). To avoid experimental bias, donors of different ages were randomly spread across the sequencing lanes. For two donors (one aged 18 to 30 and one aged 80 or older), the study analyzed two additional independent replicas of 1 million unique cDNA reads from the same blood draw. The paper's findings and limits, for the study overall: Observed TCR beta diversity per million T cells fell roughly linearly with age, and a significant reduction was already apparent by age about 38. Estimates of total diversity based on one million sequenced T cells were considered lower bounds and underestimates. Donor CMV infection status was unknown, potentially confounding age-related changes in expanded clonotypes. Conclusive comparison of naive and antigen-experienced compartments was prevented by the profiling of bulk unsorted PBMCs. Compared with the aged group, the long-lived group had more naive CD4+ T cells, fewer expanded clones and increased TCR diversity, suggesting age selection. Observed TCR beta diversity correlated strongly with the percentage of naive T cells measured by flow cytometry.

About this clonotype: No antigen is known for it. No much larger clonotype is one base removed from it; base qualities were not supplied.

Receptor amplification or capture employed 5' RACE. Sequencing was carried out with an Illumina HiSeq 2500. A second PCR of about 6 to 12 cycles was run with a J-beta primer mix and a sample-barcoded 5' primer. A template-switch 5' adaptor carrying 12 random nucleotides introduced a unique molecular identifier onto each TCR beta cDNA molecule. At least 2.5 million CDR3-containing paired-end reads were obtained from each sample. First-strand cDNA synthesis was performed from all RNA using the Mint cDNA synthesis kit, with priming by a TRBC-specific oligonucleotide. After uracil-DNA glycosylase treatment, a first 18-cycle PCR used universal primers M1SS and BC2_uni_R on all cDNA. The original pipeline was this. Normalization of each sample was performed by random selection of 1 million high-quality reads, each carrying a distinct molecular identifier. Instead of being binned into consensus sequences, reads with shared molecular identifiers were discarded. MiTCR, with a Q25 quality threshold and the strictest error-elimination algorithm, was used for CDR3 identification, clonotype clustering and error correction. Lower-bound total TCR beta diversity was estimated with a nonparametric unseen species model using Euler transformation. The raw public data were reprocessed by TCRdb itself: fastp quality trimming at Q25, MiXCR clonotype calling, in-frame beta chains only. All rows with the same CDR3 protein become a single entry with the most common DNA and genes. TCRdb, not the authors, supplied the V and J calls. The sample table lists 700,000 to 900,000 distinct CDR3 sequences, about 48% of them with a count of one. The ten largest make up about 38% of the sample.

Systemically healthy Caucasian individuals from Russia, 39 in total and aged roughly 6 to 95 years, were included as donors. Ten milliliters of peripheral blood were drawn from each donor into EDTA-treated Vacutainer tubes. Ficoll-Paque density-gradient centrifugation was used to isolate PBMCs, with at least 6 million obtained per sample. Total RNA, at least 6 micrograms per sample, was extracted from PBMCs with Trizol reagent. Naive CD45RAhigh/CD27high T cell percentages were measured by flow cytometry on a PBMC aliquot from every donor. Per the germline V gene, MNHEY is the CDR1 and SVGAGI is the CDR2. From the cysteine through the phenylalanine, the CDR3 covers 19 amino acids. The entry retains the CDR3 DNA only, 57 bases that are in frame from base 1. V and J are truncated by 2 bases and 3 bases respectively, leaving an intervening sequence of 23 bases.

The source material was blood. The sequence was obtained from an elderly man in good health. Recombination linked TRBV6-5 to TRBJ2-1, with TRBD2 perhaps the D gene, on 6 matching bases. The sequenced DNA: TGTGCCAGCAGTTACCGGAAATCTGGCGGGATACAAGGCTACAATGAGCAGTTCTTC. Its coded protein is CASSYRKSGGIQGYNEQFF.